The 14 T cell receptor beta chains below were found in one sample sequenced in a study of T cell changes during pregnancy in multiple sclerosis. Clones were read by immunoSEQ multiplex PCR, and TCRdb kept only the in-frame ones, dropping some. The table lists approximately 61,000 clones, roughly 87% of them singletons. The sequencing here drew on peripheral blood, taken in the first trimester of pregnancy. The receptors shown here come from a female donor with multiple sclerosis, enrolled in a pregnancy study.

The gene calls are TRBV19 and TRBJ1-2; D possibly corresponds to TRBD1 (6 bases). The V gene lost 7 bases and the J gene lost 8 bases, with 17 bases spanning the gap. CDR3 length: 13 residues. The germline CDR1 and CDR2 sequences are LNHDA and SQIVND (reference sequence). CDR3 bases: TGTGCCAGTACCCGAACCGTCAGGGGCGGCTACACCTTC. Encoded protein: CASTRTVRGGYTF.

Only a few counts were recorded for this clone. V is TRBV11-2 and J is TRBJ2-2; D gene uncertain. This CDR3 has 14 amino acids. The V and J ends lost 4 bases and 4 bases respectively, with 10 bases between them. Germline CDR1 and CDR2: SGHAT and FQNNGV. The chain's CDR3 is CASSSDFITGELFF. In nucleotides, the CDR3 is TGTGCCAGCAGCTCTGACTTCATCACCGGGGAGCTGTTTTTT.

The rearrangement uses TRBV10-2 and TRBJ1-2; weak D call: TRBD1 (5 bases). The CDR3 runs 13 residues. The V end lost 3 bases, the J end lost 6 bases, and 11 bases lay between the germline ends. Germline V gene lookup returns CDR1 WSHSY and CDR2 SAAADI. The CDR3 sequence: CASSDTLGDGYTF. The CDR3 nucleotides read TGCGCCAGCAGTGACACCCTAGGGGATGGCTACACCTTC.

The chain uses TRBV6-1 and TRBJ2-7; 10 positions match TRBD2. Losses at the gene ends were 1 base for V and 5 bases for J; bases not matched to a gene: 5. Germline V gives CDR1 MNHNS, CDR2 SASEGT. The CDR3 runs to 15 residues. CDR3 in amino acids: CASSEEAGGPNEQYF. The CDR3 nucleotides are TGTGCCAGCAGTGAAGAAGCGGGAGGGCCGAACGAGCAGTACTTC.

V is TRBV6-5 and J is TRBJ2-1; TRBD2 is a possible D gene (5 bases). Looked up from germline, CDR1 is MNHEY and CDR2 is SVGAGI. V shed 5 bases and J shed 0 bases, with 11 bases lying between them. The CDR3 has 15 amino acids. The CDR3 DNA reads TGTGCCAGCAGTCGGACTCCCAGCTCCTACAATGAGCAGTTCTTC. Translating it yields CASSRTPSSYNEQFF.

This clone was observed once. The gene calls are TRBV6-1 and TRBJ1-1, with D maybe TRBD1 (6 bases). Germline CDR1 MNHNS, CDR2 SASEGT. This CDR3 has 13 residues. Trimming left V 6 bases short and J 1 base short, with 9 bases between. The CDR3 sequence: CASRQQGNTEAFF. CDR3 in DNA: TGTGCCAGCAGGCAACAGGGGAACACTGAAGCTTTCTTT.

This rearrangement joins TRBV4-1 to TRBJ1-1; 10 positions agree with TRBD1. V was clipped by 4 bases and J by 4 bases; unmatched bases: 6. Germline-derived CDR1 and CDR2 are MGHRA and YSYEKL. CDR3 length: 15 amino acids. CDR3 sequence (DNA): TGCGCCAGCAGCCCACATGGACAGGGGGGCACTGAAGCTTTCTTT. As protein: CASSPHGQGGTEAFF.

Only a few counts were recorded for this clone. The chain carries TRBV11-2 and TRBJ2-2; 11 bases are shared with TRBD2. The CDR3 has 16 residues. Germline V gene sequence: CDR1 SGHAT, CDR2 FQNNGV. The trim removed 1 base at V and 5 bases at J, leaving 3 bases unmatched. The CDR3 nucleotides are TGTGCCAGCAGCTTAGCTAGCGGGAGGAAAACCGGGGAGCTGTTTTTT. Protein sequence: CASSLASGRKTGELFF.

The chain links TRBV5-6 to TRBJ1-1; D unresolved. Trimming took off 0 bases at V and 2 bases at J, with 14 bases between the two ends. The CDR3 is 16 amino acids. Germline CDR1 and CDR2: SGHDT and YYEEEE. The CDR3 coding sequence is TGTGCCAGCAGCTTGGGACGAGGGATGGTAAACACTGAAGCTTTCTTT. This encodes CASSLGRGMVNTEAFF. Together with reference TRBV5-6 and TRBJ1-1, the CDR3 gives the full variable domain: DAGVTQSPTHLIKTRGQQVTLRCSPKSGHDTVSWYQQALGQGPQFIFQYYEEEERQRGNFPDRFSGHQFPNYSSELNVNALLLGDSALYLCASSLGRGMVNTEAFFGQGTRLTVV.

This chain joins TRBV5-6 and TRBJ1-1, with TRBD1 matching over 8 bases. Per germline, CDR1 SGHDT and CDR2 YYEEEE. The J segment lost 3 bases and the V segment lost 3 bases, leaving 7 bases of the junction unmatched. The CDR3 totals 15 residues. The CDR3 here is CASSSLLDRDTEAFF. The CDR3, as DNA: TGTGCCAGCAGCTCGCTACTGGACAGGGACACTGAAGCTTTCTTT. Filled out from reference TRBV5-6 and TRBJ1-1, the complete variable domain reads DAGVTQSPTHLIKTRGQQVTLRCSPKSGHDTVSWYQQALGQGPQFIFQYYEEEERQRGNFPDRFSGHQFPNYSSELNVNALLLGDSALYLCASSSLLDRDTEAFFGQGTRLTVV.

The genes are TRBV6-1 and TRBJ1-5, with D possibly matching TRBD1 (5 bases). Germline V gene sequence: CDR1 MNHNS, CDR2 SASEGT. V was trimmed by 6 bases and J by 2 bases, leaving 11 bases between them. The CDR3 extends over 14 amino acids. The CDR3 coding sequence is TGTGCCAGCAGGGGGGGTAAAGGCAATCAGCCCCAGCATTTT. Its translation: CASRGGKGNQPQHF.

The gene calls are TRBV5-1 and TRBJ2-1; tentative D call: TRBD2 (5 bases). The CDR3 runs to 16 residues. Germline CDR1 is SGHRS and CDR2 is YFSETQ. V lost 0 bases and J lost 2, with 12 bases in between. In DNA, the CDR3 is TGCGCCAGCAGCTTGGCTCTAGCTGGGGCCTACAATGAGCAGTTCTTC. Translation gives CASSLALAGAYNEQFF.

V usage is TRBV9 and J usage is TRBJ1-2, with TRBD1 matching 7 bases. The CDR3 sequence is 15 residues long. The V and J ends lost 2 bases and 3 bases, in that order; junction bases with no gene match: 7. The V gene's germline CDR1 is SGDLS and CDR2 YYNGEE. In DNA, the CDR3 is TGTGCCAGCAGCGTGTTTGACAGGGTGGACTATGGCTACACCTTC. Residues: CASSVFDRVDYGYTF.

This chain links TRBV4-1 with TRBJ2-1, with 14 bases that match TRBD2. The V segment lost 2 bases and the J segment 3 bases; nucleotides outside the gene matches: 3. The CDR3 consists of 17 residues. CDR1 and CDR2 from the germline V gene are MGHRA and YSYEKL. The CDR3 is CASSQPGTSGSYNEQFF. The CDR3, as DNA: TGCGCCAGCAGCCAACCCGGGACTAGCGGGAGCTACAATGAGCAGTTCTTC.